These 11 T cell receptor beta chains were sequenced from one sample in a study of T cell repertoires in cytomegalovirus infection. MiXCR, applied by TCRdb to the reads, yields one record per CDR3 protein. The repertoire consists of 130,000 or so distinct CDR3 sequences, with roughly 6% occurring once and the leading ten covering roughly 18%. Sequenced input: PBMCs. The origin of the receptors is a human donor in good health (CMV status not recorded). Some clones in this sample may be carry-over from other donors' samples.

This clonotype was counted ten times or more. This CDR3 is missing its conserved last phenylalanine or tryptophan, likely due to a read error. The chain combines TRBV19 with TRBJ2-5; the D call may be TRBD1 or TRBD2 (5 bases each). Trimming took 2 bases from V and 1 from J, leaving 8 bases between them. This CDR3 region has 14 residues. Germline V gene lookup returns CDR1 LNHDA and CDR2 SQIVND (reference sequence). This CDR3 reads CASSIPGRQETQYS. CDR3 nucleotides: TGTGCCAGTAGTATACCGGGACGCCAAGAGACCCAGTACTCC.

This clonotype was counted at least ten times. V gene TRBV7-2 combines with J gene TRBJ2-1; 15 bases agree with TRBD2. CDR1 is SGHTA, CDR2 FQGNSA, per germline. CDR3 length: 16 residues. V dropped 6 bases and J dropped 7; count of bases not matched to a gene: 7. In DNA, the CDR3 is TGTGCCAGCAGTCGGACTAGCGGGGGGGCCGGGAATGAGCAGTTCTTC. As protein: CASSRTSGGAGNEQFF.

This clonotype was detected many times. The chain recombines TRBV7-3 with TRBJ2-3, with D maybe TRBD2 (6 bases). CDR3 length equals 14 residues. Trimming left V 5 bases short and J 4 bases short, with 13 bases between. CDR1 is SGHTA, CDR2 FQGTGA, per germline. The chain's CDR3 is CASSPGTHADTQYF. Written as DNA, the CDR3 is TGTGCCAGCAGCCCTGGGACTCACGCAGATACGCAGTATTTT.

This clonotype was observed many times. The J gene is TRBJ2-7, the V gene TRBV6-1; D uncertain. Per germline, CDR1 MNHNS and CDR2 SASEGT. The CDR3 consists of 12 residues. The V and J ends lost 0 bases and 3 bases respectively, with 3 bases between them. Here the CDR3 reads CASSEARYEQYF. In DNA form, the CDR3 reads TGTGCCAGCAGTGAAGCGCGCTACGAGCAGTACTTC.

This clonotype has at least ten counts. The gene calls are TRBV7-8 and TRBJ1-1; no firm D call. Germline V gene data show CDR1 as SGHVS and CDR2 as FQNEAQ. The V and J ends lost 5 bases and 3 bases respectively, with 10 bases between them. The CDR3 consists of 13 residues. The CDR3 DNA reads as TGTGCCAGCAGCACCACAGTATACACTGAAGCTTTCTTT. Translating gives CASSTTVYTEAFF.

This clonotype came up a few times. The CDR3 bases are TGTGCCAGCAGCAACACCTTGAACACCGGGGAGCTGTTTTTT. Its protein product is CASSNTLNTGELFF. The chain employs TRBV6-2 or TRBV6-3 and TRBJ2-2, with no clear D. Trimming took off 6 bases at V and 1 base at J, with 9 bases between the two ends. The CDR3 runs to 14 residues. Germline lookup yields CDR1 MNHEY and CDR2 SVGEGT.

This clonotype has ten or more counts. This chain links TRBV7-9 with TRBJ1-1, with D possibly TRBD1 on 5 matching bases. The CDR3 extends over 15 amino acids. The germline V gene encodes CDR1 SEHNR and CDR2 FQNEAQ (reference sequence). The germline V and J ends were trimmed by 5 bases and 4 bases, with 17 bases remaining between them. The CDR3, as DNA: TGTGCCAGCAGCCCCGAGGTACAGGCCCGCACTGAAGCTTTCTTT. Protein: CASSPEVQARTEAFF.

The sample holds a few counts of this clonotype. The chain couples TRBV19 to TRBJ1-5; D gene ambiguous. Germline V gene data show CDR1 as LNHDA and CDR2 as SQIVND (reference sequence). Trimming cost V 3 bases and J 4 bases, with 13 bases left between them. The CDR3 runs 15 residues. CDR3 coding DNA: TGTGCCAGTAGTATCGCTGACATAGGAAATCAGCCCCAGCATTTT. Amino acids: CASSIADIGNQPQHF.

Ten or more counts support this clonotype. CDR3 DNA: TGTGCCAGCAGCTTACTAGCGGGCTTCACAGATACGCAGTATTTT. This encodes CASSLLAGFTDTQYF. This chain joins TRBV7-2 and TRBJ2-3; the match to TRBD2 covers 8 bases. Looked up from germline, CDR1 is SGHTA and CDR2 is FQGNSA. The ends lost 2 bases at V and 2 bases at J; junction bases unmatched: 3. This CDR3 region has 15 residues.

This chain joins TRBV12-3 or TRBV12-4 and TRBJ2-3, with 10 bases matching TRBD2. The CDR3 runs 15 residues. V shed 5 bases and J 6 bases; nucleotides not matched to a gene: 8. The CDR3 loop reads CASSPGLAQSDTQYF. The CDR3 DNA reads as TGTGCCAGCAGTCCGGGACTAGCGCAGTCCGATACGCAGTATTTT.

This clonotype was detected only once. The CDR3 here is CASRGRGRGELFF. The CDR3 coding sequence is TGTGCCAGCAGGGGCAGGGGAAGGGGGGAGCTGTTTTTT. The chain employs TRBV27 and TRBJ2-2; D may be TRBD1 (6 bases). The germline V gene encodes CDR1 MNHEY and CDR2 SMNVEV (reference sequence). The length of the CDR3 is 13 residues. Trimming left V 6 bases short and J 8 bases short, with 13 bases between.